The clone carrying this TCR beta chain was recorded only once. Its antigen is as yet unknown. The data were taken from a study of cytomegalovirus exposure and HLA in healthy donors. Both 60 Vbeta primers and 13 Jbeta primers went into the PCR. Data came from immunoSEQ multiplex PCR; TCRdb stores just in-frame clones and leaves some out. The sample has more than 200,000 clones; 70% to 80% are singletons. Study-wide results and limits: The CMV antigen specificity of a few CMV-associated chains was confirmed through in vitro analysis. Reports indicate that TCR beta sequences accurately predicted the HLA-A and HLA-B alleles of most subjects.

Germline values: CDR1 SGHVS, CDR2 FQNEAQ. V shed 3 bases and J shed 6 bases, with 9 bases lying between them. This CDR3 is built from 12 residues. The TCR sequence derives from a man aged 35 to 55 in good health and CMV-seronegative. The sample comprised PBMCs. This chain links TRBV7-8 with TRBJ2-7, with D possibly TRBD1 on 5 matching bases. The CDR3: CASSLSQGEQYF. CDR3 sequence (DNA): TGTGCCAGCAGCTTGTCCCAGGGCGAGCAGTACTTC.